This T cell receptor beta chain was identified during a study of human T cells and chemical hapten exposure. Study overall: Predominantly women, the patients had alopecia areata, totalis or universalis. Points from the study as a whole: With regard to DPC sensitization, TCRs above 1 in 1000 frequency did not change.

There are a few counts of this clonotype. Its antigen is as yet unknown. Time point reported: pre-sensitization, week 0. Described treatment: therapeutic diphenylcyclopropenone sensitization with weekly scalp DPC. Only after blood had been drawn was each patch test applied. The study extracted total RNA from unfractionated whole blood. TCRdb ran MiXCR on the RACE reads and lists one entry per CDR3 protein. The sample consists of about 260,000 distinct CDR3 sequences, about 9.4% of them appearing once. CDR1 MNHEY and CDR2 SVGAGI come from the germline V gene. J gave up 1 base and V 6 bases, and 9 bases lay outside the gene matches. The CDR3 has 16 residues.

This sequence originates from a woman aged 40 to 55 with alopecia areata. Some clones in this sample may be carry-over from other donors' samples. The chain recombines TRBV6-5 with TRBJ1-3; TRBD1 agrees at 7 bases. Sequencing used whole blood, obtained in connection with sensitization to the hapten diphenylcyclopropenone (DPC). The CDR3 is CASSPGTAFSGNTIYF. DNA for the CDR3: TGTGCCAGCAGCCCCGGGACAGCTTTTTCTGGAAACACCATATATTTT.